The sequence of this T cell receptor beta chain was determined in a study of OX40 agonist ivuxolimab in advanced cancers. For the study at large: Dose-escalation patients had hepatocellular carcinoma, melanoma, renal cell or head and neck cancer. A partial response was reached by three patients: one with hepatocellular carcinoma and two with cutaneous melanoma.

The table lists this clone with a count of one. No antigen is known for it. Other nucleotide sequences in the sample specify the same CDR3. Findings and caveats of the study: No antigen was identified for the clonally expanded peripheral T cells. In CD8+ T cells, expanded clones were on average more numerous than in CD4+.

The data were produced by immunoSEQ multiplex PCR, yet TCRdb's version contains in-frame clones alone and is incomplete. The sample has tens of thousands of clones; over 80% are singletons. Looked up from germline, CDR1 is MNHEY and CDR2 is SMNVEV (reference sequence). Trimming took off 8 bases at V and 5 bases at J, with 9 bases between the two ends. CDR3 length: 12 residues. The rearrangement links TRBV27 to TRBJ2-2, with D perhaps matching TRBD1 (5 bases). This clonotype was obtained from an adult with an advanced solid tumor such as melanoma, head and neck, liver or kidney cancer. Sequences were derived from CD4+ or CD8+ T cells sorted from blood, sampled in a trial of the OX40 agonist ivuxolimab. CDR3 loop: CASSSGTGELFF. CDR3 nucleotide sequence: TGTGCCAGCTCTTCAGGGACCGGGGAGCTGTTTTTT.